This is a list of T cell receptor beta chains from one sample in a study of CD8 T cells in Susac syndrome. MiXCR was run by TCRdb on the immunoSEQ multiplex PCR reads, yielding one entry per CDR3 protein. The data hold 150,000 to 160,000 distinct CDR3 sequences, with roughly 95% observed a single time. Input material: CD8+ T cells from PBMCs. Receptors originate from a human donor with multiple sclerosis. Each CDR3 is given with its conserved first and last residue. A D gene is named only where the DNA matches it firmly. Expanded clones are given a class, and other clones once, few, many or no size at all.

TRBJ2-3 TRBV30 . TRBD1 TGTGCCTGGACCCTCCCGGGACAGGGCTTGGGCACAGATACGCAGTATTTT CAWTLPGQGLGTDTQYF
TRBJ1-6 TRBV9 . TRBD1 TGTGCCAGCAGCTTTAACCGGGACAGCCTAAATTCACCCCTCCACTTT CASSFNRDSLNSPLHF
TRBJ1-6 TRBV15 . . TGTGCCACCAGCAGAGATTCAACCCATGGTAGTTCACCCCTCCACTTT CATSRDSTHGSSPLHF
TRBJ1-2 TRBV20-1 . TRBD1 TGCAGTGCTAGAGACGAAACAGGGGGATTAGGCTACACCTTC CSARDETGGLGYTF
TRBJ1-6 TRBV12-3/TRBV12-4 once . TGTGCCAGCAGTTTCACAGGCCCCAATTCACCCCTCCACTTT CASSFTGPNSPLHF
TRBJ2-6 TRBV12-3/TRBV12-4 . TRBD1 TGTGCCAGCAGTCCGGACAGGGGCGACAACTCTGGGGCCAACGTCCTGACTTTC CASSPDRGDNSGANVLTF
TRBJ1-2 TRBV20-1 . . TGCAGTGCTCGGGTGGCAGGTCTTTCTGGCTACACCTTC CSARVAGLSGYTF
TRBJ2-7 TRBV12-3/TRBV12-4 . TRBD1 TGTGCCAGCAGTACCGGGACAGGGGGCTACGAGCAGTACTTC CASSTGTGGYEQYF
TRBJ2-1 TRBV4-1 . TRBD1 TGCGCCAGCAGCCAAGAGAGGGACAGCTCCTACAATGAGCAGTTCTTC CASSQERDSSYNEQFF
TRBJ2-3 TRBV30 . TRBD2 TGTGCCTGGACGGGGGGTGAGGATACGCAGTATTTT CAWTGGEDTQYF
TRBJ2-2 TRBV12-5 . . TGTGCTAGTGGCTTTACGAACACCGGGGAGCTGTTTTTT CASGFTNTGELFF
TRBJ2-5 TRBV9 . . TGTGCCAGCAGCGTAGGGGGGCTGGTAAGAGAGACCCAGTACTTC CASSVGGLVRETQYF
TRBJ1-4 TRBV27 . . TGTGCCAGCAGCCCGATTGACAGCGATGAAAAACTGTTTTTT CASSPIDSDEKLFF
TRBJ2-1 TRBV27 . . TGTGCCAGCAGTTTATCGGGGGGCCCCGGGGTCAATGAGCAGTTCTTC CASSLSGGPGVNEQFF
TRBJ1-1 TRBV10-3 . . TGTGCCATCAGTGAGTCGGGACGGCAGGATTCGGCTTTCTTT CAISESGRQDSAFF
TRBJ2-1 TRBV30 . TRBD2 TGTGCCTGGAGTGTTTCTAGCGGGGGAGCCTACAATGAGCAGTTCTTC CAWSVSSGGAYNEQFF
TRBJ1-1 TRBV6-6 . . TGTGCCAGCAGTTACTCGGGGCCTAAAGCTTTCTTT CASSYSGPKAFF
TRBJ1-1 TRBV30 . . TGTGCCTGGAGTGTACTCAGGGAGGACACTGAAGCTTTCTTT CAWSVLREDTEAFF
TRBJ2-1 TRBV5-6 . . TGTGCCAGCAGCTTCCAGGGGGGCAATGAGCAGTTCTTC CASSFQGGNEQFF
TRBJ1-1 TRBV30 . . TGTGCCTGGGGAGGGGTGAACACTGAAGCTTTCTTT CAWGGVNTEAFF
TRBJ2-1 TRBV9 . . TGTGCCAGCAGCGTAAATGGATACAATGAGCAGTTCTTC CASSVNGYNEQFF
TRBJ2-1 TRBV2 . TRBD2 TGTGCCAGCAGTGTCCCGGGACTAGCGGGGGTAAGACAGTTCTTC CASSVPGLAGVRQFF
TRBJ2-1 TRBV7-9 . . TGTGCCAGTTTTGGGGGTTCCTACAATGAGCAGTTCTTC CASFGGSYNEQFF
TRBJ1-1 TRBV23-1 . . TGCGCCAGCAGTCTCGAGTCCCAAAGGAACACTGAAGCTTTCTTT CASSLESQRNTEAFF
TRBJ2-7 TRBV9 . . TGTGCCAGCAGCGAGGGCCCCGGGGGCGAGCAGTACTTC CASSEGPGGEQYF
TRBJ2-3 TRBV4-1 once TRBD2 TGCGCCAGCAGCCCCGTGGGGCGGGGGGTGAGCACAGATACGCAGTATTTT CASSPVGRGVSTDTQYF
TRBJ2-3 TRBV29-1 . . TGCAGCGGCCATAGCACAGATACGCAGTATTTT CSGHSTDTQYF
TRBJ1-2 TRBV7-9 . . TGTGCCAGCAGCGAGGACACCAAGCAGGGCTACACCTTC CASSEDTKQGYTF
TRBJ1-1 TRBV20-1 . . TGCAGTGCTAGGGGCAGGTTGGGCACTGAAGCTTTCTTT CSARGRLGTEAFF